This TCR beta chain was documented in a study of blood T cell repertoires in COVID-19. At the level of the study: Acute-phase and convalescent COVID-19 samples originated in the United States, Italy and Spain. Sources were T cells, B-cell-depleted T cells, or PBMCs; the material itself was cDNA or gDNA.

Per the authors' pipeline: Estimated nucleated cell counts came from reference gene primer amplification. Measured with immunoSEQ multiplex PCR; TCRdb has only the in-frame clones, and not every one. Clonal size and the V and J genes are those of that table, whereas D and trimming came from the DNA. This sample has some 250,000 clones, with under 85% found just once. The germline CDR1 and CDR2 sequences are MGHRA and YSYEKL. This CDR3 contains 15 residues. Trimming took 0 bases from V and 8 from J, leaving 13 bases between them. The source material was peripheral blood. The receptor was derived from a man between 25 and 39 years old who had recovered from COVID-19. The chain carries TRBV4-1 and TRBJ2-2; D not resolved. The CDR3 region is CASSQEATTEGELFF. The CDR3 DNA reads TGCGCCAGCAGCCAAGAGGCAACTACTGAAGGGGAGCTGTTTTTT.